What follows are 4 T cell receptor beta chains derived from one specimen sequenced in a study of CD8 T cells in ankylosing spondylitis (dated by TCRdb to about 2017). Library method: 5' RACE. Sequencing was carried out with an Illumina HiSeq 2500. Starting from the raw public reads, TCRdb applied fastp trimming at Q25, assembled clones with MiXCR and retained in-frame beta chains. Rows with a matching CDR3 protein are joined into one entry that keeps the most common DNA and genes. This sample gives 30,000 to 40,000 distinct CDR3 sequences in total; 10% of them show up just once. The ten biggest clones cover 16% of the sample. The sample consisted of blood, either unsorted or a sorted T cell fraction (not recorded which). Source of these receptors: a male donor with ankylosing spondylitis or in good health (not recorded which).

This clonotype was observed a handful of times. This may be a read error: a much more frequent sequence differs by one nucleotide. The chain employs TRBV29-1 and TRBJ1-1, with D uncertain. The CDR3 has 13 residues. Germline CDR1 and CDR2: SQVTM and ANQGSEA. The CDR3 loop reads CSVSPGANAEAFF. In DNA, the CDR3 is TGCAGCGTGTCCCCGGGAGCGAACGCTGAAGCTTTCTTT.

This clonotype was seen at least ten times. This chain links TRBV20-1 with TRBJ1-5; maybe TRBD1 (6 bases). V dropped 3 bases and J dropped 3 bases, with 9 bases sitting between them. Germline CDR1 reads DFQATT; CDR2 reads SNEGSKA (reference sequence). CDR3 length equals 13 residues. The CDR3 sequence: CSARGANNQPQHF. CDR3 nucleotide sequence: TGCAGTGCTAGGGGGGCTAACAATCAGCCCCAGCATTTT.

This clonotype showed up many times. CDR3 nucleotides: TGTGCCAGCACCACAGGGGCTAATCAGCCCCAGCATTTT. Translating gives CASTTGANQPQHF. The rearrangement links TRBV27 to TRBJ1-5, with 7 bases aligning to TRBD1. Germline values: CDR1 MNHEY, CDR2 SMNVEV (reference sequence). This CDR3 region has 13 residues. The ends lost 7 bases at V and 4 bases at J; junction bases unmatched: 4.

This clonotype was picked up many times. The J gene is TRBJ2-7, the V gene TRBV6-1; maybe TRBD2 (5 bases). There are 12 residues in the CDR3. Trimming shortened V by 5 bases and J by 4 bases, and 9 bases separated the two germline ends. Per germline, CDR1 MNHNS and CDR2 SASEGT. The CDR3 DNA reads TGTGCCAGCAGTCAGACTACTTACGAGCAGTACTTC. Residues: CASSQTTYEQYF.